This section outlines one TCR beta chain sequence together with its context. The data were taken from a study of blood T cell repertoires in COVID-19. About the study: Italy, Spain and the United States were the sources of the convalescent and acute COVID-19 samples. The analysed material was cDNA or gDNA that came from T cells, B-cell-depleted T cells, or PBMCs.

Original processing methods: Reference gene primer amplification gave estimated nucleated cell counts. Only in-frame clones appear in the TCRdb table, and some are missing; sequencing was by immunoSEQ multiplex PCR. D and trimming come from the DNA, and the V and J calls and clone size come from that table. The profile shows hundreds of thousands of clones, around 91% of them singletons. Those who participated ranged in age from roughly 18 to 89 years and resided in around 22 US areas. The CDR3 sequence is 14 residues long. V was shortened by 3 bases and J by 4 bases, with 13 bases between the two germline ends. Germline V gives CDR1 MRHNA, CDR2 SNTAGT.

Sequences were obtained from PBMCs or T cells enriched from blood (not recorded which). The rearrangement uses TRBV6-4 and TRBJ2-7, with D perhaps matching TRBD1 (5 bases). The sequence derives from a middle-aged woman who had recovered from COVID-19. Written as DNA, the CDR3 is TGTGCCAGCAGTGAAAGGGGCCCTTCTTACGAGCAGTACTTC. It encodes CASSERGPSYEQYF.